This T cell receptor (beta chain) was observed in a study of T cells after yellow fever vaccination. Study details: Any fraction with a low cell number was prepared using SMART-Seq v4 Ultra Low Input. General study results and limits: Compared with primary, the secondary response was weaker and peaked at day 5, not 15. Among primary-vaccination clones, most reappeared after the booster, at roughly 95% for CD4 and roughly 90% for CD8.

This clonotype was observed a handful of times. Its cognate antigen is unknown. UMIs and a universal primer site were added when TCR cDNA was made by 5'RACE template switching. Each CDR3 protein gets one entry after TCRdb re-called the 5' RACE reads with MiXCR. This table holds 400,000 to 650,000 distinct CDR3 sequences, 21% found once. The CDR3 extends over 14 amino acids. Germline lookup yields CDR1 SGHDT and CDR2 YYEEEE. V lost 1 base and J 1 base, leaving 6 bases between the germline ends. This clonotype was obtained from a man between 18 and 29 years old who received the YFV17D yellow fever vaccine. This chain links TRBV5-6 with TRBJ1-5, with D uncertain. This material consisted of PBMCs, taken 20 to 25 days after the first yellow fever vaccination. The chain's CDR3 is CASSLSVSNQPQHF. The CDR3 nucleotides read TGTGCCAGCAGCTTGTCGGTGAGCAATCAGCCCCAGCATTTT. The full variable domain, with the rest looked up from reference TRBV5-6 and TRBJ1-5, is DAGVTQSPTHLIKTRGQQVTLRCSPKSGHDTVSWYQQALGQGPQFIFQYYEEEERQRGNFPDRFSGHQFPNYSSELNVNALLLGDSALYLCASSLSVSNQPQHFGDGTRLSIL.